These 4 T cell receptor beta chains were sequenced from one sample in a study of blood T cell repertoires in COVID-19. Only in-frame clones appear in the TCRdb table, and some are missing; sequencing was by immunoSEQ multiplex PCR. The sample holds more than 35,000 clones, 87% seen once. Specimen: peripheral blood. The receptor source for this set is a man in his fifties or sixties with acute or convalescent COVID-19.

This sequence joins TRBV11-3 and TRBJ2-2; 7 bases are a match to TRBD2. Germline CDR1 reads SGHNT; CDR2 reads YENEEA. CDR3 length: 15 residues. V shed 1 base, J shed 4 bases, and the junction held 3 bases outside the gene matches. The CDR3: CASSLGGLSTGELFF. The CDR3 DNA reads TGTGCCAGCAGCTTAGGGGGACTAAGCACCGGGGAGCTGTTTTTT.

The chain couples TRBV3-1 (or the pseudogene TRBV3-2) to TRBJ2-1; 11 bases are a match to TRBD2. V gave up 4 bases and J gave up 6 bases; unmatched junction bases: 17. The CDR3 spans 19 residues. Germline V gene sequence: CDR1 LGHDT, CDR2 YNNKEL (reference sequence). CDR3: CASSPFMPDLAGGPNEQFF. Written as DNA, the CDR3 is TGTGCCAGCAGCCCTTTCATGCCGGACTTAGCGGGAGGGCCCAATGAGCAGTTCTTC.

CDR3 DNA sequence: TGTGCCAGCAGTAGGGGAACTAGCACAGATACGCAGTATTTT. Translation gives CASSRGTSTDTQYF. J is TRBJ2-3 and V is TRBV6-5; TRBD1 is a possible D gene (5 bases). This CDR3 has 14 amino acids. Germline assignment: CDR1 MNHEY and CDR2 SVGAGI. Trimming shortened V by 5 bases and J by 0 bases, and 9 bases separated the two germline ends.

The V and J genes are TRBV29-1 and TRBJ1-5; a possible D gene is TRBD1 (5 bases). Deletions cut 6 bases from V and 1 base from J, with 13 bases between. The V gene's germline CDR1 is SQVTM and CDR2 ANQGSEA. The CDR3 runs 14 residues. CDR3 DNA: TGCAGCGTAACACTGACAGCCAGCAATCAGCCCCAGCATTTT. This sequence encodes CSVTLTASNQPQHF.